A single T cell receptor beta chain is shown here with its context. Its antigen remains unidentified. Qualities for individual bases were not recorded, and no much larger clone is one base off. Library construction relied on the immunoSEQ multiplex PCR assay. For the multiplex PCR, a mixture combining 60 forward primers for TCR Vbeta segments and 13 reverse primers for TCR Jbeta segments was used. The CDR3 region of rearranged TCR beta genes was amplified from genomic DNA by a multiplex PCR assay. The amplified TCR beta libraries were sequenced on the Illumina HiSeq System as 87-base-pair reads. The study's own analysis went as follows. A later analysis counted some 74 million unique TCR beta chains across the 650 to 700 repertoires, and some 11 million of these chains were shared by at least two donors. Raw reads were error-corrected and collapsed into unique sequences with a nearest-neighbor algorithm that merged closely related sequences to remove PCR and sequencing errors. Alignment of CDR3 sequences to IMGT reference sequences was used to assign V, D and J gene segments. Each retained sequence needed at least a six-nucleotide match to both a V gene segment and a J gene segment. Rearrangements were called productive when the CDR3 lacked stop codons and stayed in frame with V and J; all others were non-productive. CDR3 was defined according to IMGT convention as the region running from the second conserved V-encoded cysteine to the conserved J-encoded phenylalanine. The earlier analysis of 500 to 750 of the donors excluded any sequence lacking an unambiguous match to a single V gene segment. An earlier analysis of 500 to 700 of the donors classified V segments as functional when productive rearrangements were above 56.7% and as segregating when the standard deviation between donors was above 5%. A statistical classification framework was built to diagnose cytomegalovirus status from the catalog of TCR beta chain sequences. V and J gene assignment, in a later analysis, came from comparing TCR nucleotide sequences with IMGT/GENE-DB human TR gene sequences. Using the TCRdist pipeline, a later analysis assigned CDR3 sequences along with most-parsimonious VDJ recombination scenarios. In a later analysis, every TCR beta chain was defined by the combination of its CDR3 amino acid sequence and its V-gene family, and reads without a unique V-gene family were dropped. A later analysis removed roughly 590 highly shared, low-generation-probability nucleotide sequences to deal with suspected cross-contamination and a sequencing artifact. For each public chain, a later analysis derived a clonal expansion index from normalized ranks of inferred template counts within each repertoire. Generation probabilities in a later analysis came from a VDJ recombination model fitted to out-of-frame rearrangements, and those results were checked against IGoR. In a later analysis, hypergeometric tests were used to score TCR-TCR, TCR-HLA and TCR-CMV co-occurrence, with a repertoire-size bias correction applied to TCR pairs. In a later analysis, false discovery rates were estimated by permuting HLA or CMV assignments 20 times. A later analysis grouped co-occurring TCRs with DBSCAN, adding TCRdist sequence similarity when clustering within HLA-allele-positive subsets. Repertoires with fewer than 30,000 or more than 120,000 public chains, plus five repertoires with anomalous nucleotide sharing, were excluded from co-occurrence clustering. Sourced from immuneACCESS, this table was stored by TCRdb with only in-frame sequences that have V and J called. A share of the clones is absent; for the studies checked, an unresolved V gene accounts for under half, and the remainder has no known explanation. The D gene and trimming were derived from the DNA, and the V and J assignments and clone size from that table. The sample table holds roughly 150,000 clones, of which approximately 83% were seen once. The ten most abundant clones make up approximately 3% of the sample.

This entry belongs to a study of cytomegalovirus exposure and HLA in healthy donors (dated by TCRdb to about 2017). Concerning the study at large: An earlier analysis of 550 to 700 of the donors reported about 290 Gb of sequence data and roughly 100 million unique TCR beta sequences from 190 million or so T cells. The number of typed donors differed by locus: about 620-640 for A, B, C, DRB1 and DQB1; 500 to 550 for DQA1; roughly 600 for DPA1; and 400 to 480 for DPB1. Using immunosequencing, the study profiled T cell repertoires from roughly 650 subjects and related those repertoires to cytomegalovirus serostatus. Donor age, sex, ethnicity and CMV serostatus were collected together with the repertoire data. Along with the roughly 700-subject first cohort, a separate validation cohort of more than 90 different subjects was used. An early release that covered about 640 HLA-typed donors contained approximately 300 gigabases of sequencing data and 65 million to 100 million unique TCR sequences. The aim of the study was to test whether cataloging public T cell receptors could identify signatures of past pathogen exposure. Among about 400 genotyped donors of the cohort, an average of approximately 240,000 unique TCR beta nucleotide sequences was sequenced per donor, of which 15% to 20% were non-productive. In an earlier analysis of 550 to 700 of the donors, high-throughput TCR beta sequencing was used to judge whether each TCR beta V gene segment behaved as functional or pseudogenic. Among the roughly 380 genotyped donors, around 81% belonged to the genetic ancestry cluster associated with self-reported Caucasian donors. A later analysis re-analyzed previously published TCR beta repertoires from about 600 donors and added high-resolution HLA genotyping to study TCR occurrence patterns. A later genetic analysis used genome-wide SNP genotypes for about 65% of the roughly 670 donors, treating that subset as a discovery cohort. In the later analysis, no new phenotypic data were used to find candidate immune exposures; instead, reliance was placed on TCR beta sequences and their occurrence across donors. All discovery cohort repertoires had been generated on a single sequencing platform. To predict cytomegalovirus infection status, the study brought together high-throughput TCR immunosequencing, statistical association of individual TCRs with disease status, and machine learning. HLA typing covered class I and class II loci at four-digit resolution. Four or five DR-DQ haplotypes were handled as single units for association and clustering because linkage in the cohort was strong.

The cohort comprised hundreds of healthy bone marrow donors. All cohort members were sampled while nominally healthy, although unrecorded immune exposures were likely present. The donor was CMV seronegative and belonged to the group of 352 seronegative cohort members. A peripheral blood sample was collected from each donor, and TCR beta sequencing was performed on peripheral blood mononuclear cells. Genomic DNA was extracted from the blood cell samples with the Qiagen DNeasy Blood Extraction Kit. Broader findings and caveats from the paper: The sequencing pipeline was judged likely to have produced a cluster of highly shared sequence variants as a technical artifact. Because some donors lacked HLA typing at each locus, the association tests relied only on the typed subset. When HLA alleles, especially DR and DQ, strongly co-occurred, attributing TCR associations to individual alleles was difficult. Broadly in line with IMGT annotations, most TCR beta V segments showed up in productive rearrangements about 87% or about 30% of the time in an earlier analysis of about 500 of the donors. A further reported finding was that TCR beta sequences accurately predicted the HLA-A and HLA-B alleles for most subjects in the first cohort. In a later analysis, TCR association rates were found to vary across HLA loci, with the most associated TCRs seen for DRB1 alleles and the fewest for HLA-C alleles. Presence/absence analyses assumed roughly uniform sequencing depth across donors, an assumption that may not hold. Some IMGT-functional V segments, including TRBV6-2 and TRBV6-3, could not be distinguished by the 87-base-pair reads and were therefore excluded. Because counts were too low, approximately 18 rarely observed V segments, including chromosome 9 orphons, were excluded from the earlier analysis of around 590 of the donors. A later analysis reported that several top co-occurrence clusters appeared linked to parvovirus B19, influenza, CMV and Epstein-Barr virus. The authors suggested that the approach could potentially be extended to other disease states and immunological phenotypes. Correlated functional status among segregating V segments might reflect linkage disequilibrium, but an unknown experimental factor could not be ruled out. Three of the identified cytomegalovirus-associated TCR beta chains were confirmed in vitro to be specific for cytomegalovirus antigens. Only TCR beta chains were sequenced in this cohort, and the absence of alpha or paired-chain data limited detectable features. In a later analysis, over 15,000 TCR beta sequences were associated with specific HLA alleles at a false discovery rate of 0.05. In both the original and validation cohorts, the classifier was reported to diagnose cytomegalovirus status with high specificity and sensitivity. In a later genetic analysis, a missense DCLRE1C variant was associated with V-gene and J-gene trimming of TCR beta chains, and the association was replicated in an independent cohort. Compared with equally common non-associated chains, HLA-associated TCR beta chains in a later analysis were more clonally expanded and had lower generation probabilities. The study gave a list of 150 to 200 TCR beta chains associated with cytomegalovirus. A later analysis found that most CMV-associated TCR beta chains appeared HLA-restricted, with HLA associations seemingly driven largely by CMV exposure. The only immune exposure information available for the cohort was CMV serostatus. In a later genetic analysis, fewer N-insertions in productive TCRs were reported among donors in an Asian-associated ancestry cluster than the approximately 710-donor mean. Most TCR sequences were seen in very few donors, while some public TCRs were found in many individuals.

The germline V gene supplies CDR1 ENHRY and CDR2 SYGVKD. The junction carries 15 bases between V and J, which are trimmed by 3 bases and 3 bases respectively. From its cysteine to its phenylalanine, the CDR3 spans 15 amino acids. Only CDR3 DNA remains: 45 bases, in frame from the first base. Source material: PBMCs. The rearrangement combines TRBV10-3 with TRBJ2-7; perhaps TRBD1 is the D gene, with 5 bases matching. This receptor was obtained from a male donor in good health and CMV-seronegative. The CDR3 in this case is CAISDTRDRVYEQYF. The DNA sequence follows: TGTGCCATCAGTGATACCCGCGACAGAGTCTACGAGCAGTACTTC.